In its sample, the clone carrying this TCR beta chain was seen many times. Its antigen remains unidentified. The read ends 3 residues shy of where the CDR3 ends; the end is completed using the germline J gene. The entry originates in a study of T cell clonality in common variable immunodeficiency. Germline lookup yields CDR1 GTSNPN and CDR2 SVGIG (reference sequence). The CDR3 runs 16 residues. The V end was cut by 1 base, the J end by 7 bases, with 20 bases between. Measured with immunoSEQ multiplex PCR; TCRdb has only the in-frame clones, and not every one. There are about 35,000 clones in the sample, none observed a single time. Broader study findings: The cause of increased CVID clonality remains unclear without subpopulation sequencing. Fewer deletions and N-nucleotide insertions were reportedly seen in common variable immunodeficiency TCR beta sequences. Shared TCRbeta clones were fewer between CVID subjects than controls.

The clonotype comes from a person aged 18 to 75 in good health. Sequencing was done on a sample of peripheral blood mononuclear cells. The chain joins TRBV30 to TRBJ1-5; a possible D gene is TRBD1 (6 bases). The CDR3 sequence is CAWSAPPAGVRQPQHF. Incomplete CDR3 DNA: TGTGCCTGGAGTGCACCCCCGGCAGGGGTACGACAGCCC.